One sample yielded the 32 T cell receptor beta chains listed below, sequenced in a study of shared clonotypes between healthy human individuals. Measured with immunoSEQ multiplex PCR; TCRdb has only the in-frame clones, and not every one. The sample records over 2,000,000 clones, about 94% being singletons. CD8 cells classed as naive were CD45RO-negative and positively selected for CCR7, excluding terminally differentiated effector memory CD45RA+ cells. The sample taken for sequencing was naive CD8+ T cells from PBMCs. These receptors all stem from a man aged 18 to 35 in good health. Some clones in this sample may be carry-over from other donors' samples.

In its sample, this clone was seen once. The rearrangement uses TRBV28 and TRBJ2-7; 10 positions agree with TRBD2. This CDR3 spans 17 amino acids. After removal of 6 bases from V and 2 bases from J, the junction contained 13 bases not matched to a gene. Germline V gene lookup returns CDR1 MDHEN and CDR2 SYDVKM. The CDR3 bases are TGTGCCAGCAGCCCCTACCCGACTAGCGGGTCCACCTACGAGCAGTACTTC. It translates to CASSPYPTSGSTYEQYF.

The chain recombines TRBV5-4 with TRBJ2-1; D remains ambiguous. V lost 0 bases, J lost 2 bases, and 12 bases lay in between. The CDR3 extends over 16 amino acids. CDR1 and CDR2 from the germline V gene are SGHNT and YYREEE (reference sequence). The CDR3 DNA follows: TGTGCCAGCAGCTTGGCCGGGCCAGTTACCTACAATGAGCAGTTCTTC. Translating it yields CASSLAGPVTYNEQFF.

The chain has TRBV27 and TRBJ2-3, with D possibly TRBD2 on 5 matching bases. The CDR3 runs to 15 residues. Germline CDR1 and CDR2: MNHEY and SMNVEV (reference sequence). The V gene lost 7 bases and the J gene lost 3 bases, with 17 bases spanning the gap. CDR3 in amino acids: CASTPFGLQTDTQYF. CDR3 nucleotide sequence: TGTGCCAGCACGCCATTCGGACTTCAAACAGATACGCAGTATTTT.

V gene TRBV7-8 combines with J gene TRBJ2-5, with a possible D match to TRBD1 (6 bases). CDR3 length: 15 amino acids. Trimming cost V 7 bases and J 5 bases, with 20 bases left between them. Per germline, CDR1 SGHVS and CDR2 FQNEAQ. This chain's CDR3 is CASTSGQTSFETQYF. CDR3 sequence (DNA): TGTGCCAGCACCTCTGGACAGACTTCCTTTGAGACCCAGTACTTC.

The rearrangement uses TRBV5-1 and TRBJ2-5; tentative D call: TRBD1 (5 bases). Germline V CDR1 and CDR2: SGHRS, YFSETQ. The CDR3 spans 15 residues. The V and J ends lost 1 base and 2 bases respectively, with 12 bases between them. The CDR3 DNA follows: TGCGCCAGCAGCTTGTGGGCAGGGAATCAAGAGACCCAGTACTTC. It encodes CASSLWAGNQETQYF.

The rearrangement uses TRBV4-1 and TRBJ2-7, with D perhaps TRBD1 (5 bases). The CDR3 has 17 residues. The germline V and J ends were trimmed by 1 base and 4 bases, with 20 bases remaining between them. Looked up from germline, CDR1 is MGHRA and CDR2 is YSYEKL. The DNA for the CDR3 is TGCGCCAGCAGCCAAGTCCAGGGTCTAGGGAATTTATACGAGCAGTACTTC. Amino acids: CASSQVQGLGNLYEQYF.

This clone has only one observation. The CDR3 coding sequence is TGTGCCAGCAGCTTGGGGCTGGACAGGGGGTATGAGCAGTACTTC. It specifies CASSLGLDRGYEQYF. The genes are TRBV7-9 and TRBJ2-7, with 10 positions matching TRBD1. Germline-derived CDR1 and CDR2 are SEHNR and FQNEAQ (reference sequence). V trimming: 3 bases; J trimming: 7 bases; junction bases outside the gene matches: 9. The CDR3 extends over 15 amino acids.

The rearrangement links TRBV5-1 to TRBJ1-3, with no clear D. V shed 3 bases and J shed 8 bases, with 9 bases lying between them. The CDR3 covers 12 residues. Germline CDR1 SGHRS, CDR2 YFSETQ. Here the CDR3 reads CASSSRHDTIYF. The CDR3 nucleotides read TGCGCCAGCAGCTCACGGCACGACACCATATATTTT.

The CDR3 loop reads CASSLHSDYEQYF. DNA of the CDR3: TGTGCCAGCAGTTTACACAGTGACTACGAGCAGTACTTC. The gene calls are TRBV28 and TRBJ2-7; no firm D call. The CDR3 sequence is 13 residues long. V lost 2 bases to trimming and J lost 3 bases, with 8 bases between them. Germline V gene data show CDR1 as MDHEN and CDR2 as SYDVKM.

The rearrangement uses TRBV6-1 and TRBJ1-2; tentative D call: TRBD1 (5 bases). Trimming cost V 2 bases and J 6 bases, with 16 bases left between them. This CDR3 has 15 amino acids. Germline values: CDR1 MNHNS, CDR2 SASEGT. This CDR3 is CASSETGRAGDGYTF. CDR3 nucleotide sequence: TGTGCCAGCAGTGAAACAGGCAGGGCGGGGGATGGCTACACCTTC.

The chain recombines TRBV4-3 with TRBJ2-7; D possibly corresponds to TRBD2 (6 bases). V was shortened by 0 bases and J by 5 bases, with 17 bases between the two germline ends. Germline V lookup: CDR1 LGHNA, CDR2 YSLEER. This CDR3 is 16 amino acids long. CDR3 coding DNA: TGCGCCAGCAGCCAAGATGGCAGGGAGGAAGTCCACGAGCAGTACTTC. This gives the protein CASSQDGREEVHEQYF.

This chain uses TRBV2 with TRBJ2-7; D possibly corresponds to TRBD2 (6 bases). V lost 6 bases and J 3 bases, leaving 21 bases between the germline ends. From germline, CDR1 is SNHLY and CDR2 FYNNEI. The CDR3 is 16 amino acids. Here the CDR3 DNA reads TGTGCCAGCAGCCGTCACGCTAGCGCCCACCTCTACGAGCAGTACTTC. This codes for CASSRHASAHLYEQYF.

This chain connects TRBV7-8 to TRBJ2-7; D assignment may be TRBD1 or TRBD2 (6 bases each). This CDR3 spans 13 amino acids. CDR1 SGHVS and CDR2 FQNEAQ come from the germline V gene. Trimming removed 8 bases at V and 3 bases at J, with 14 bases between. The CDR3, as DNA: TGTGCCAGCGTCAAGGGGGGAAGCTACGAGCAGTACTTC. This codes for CASVKGGSYEQYF.

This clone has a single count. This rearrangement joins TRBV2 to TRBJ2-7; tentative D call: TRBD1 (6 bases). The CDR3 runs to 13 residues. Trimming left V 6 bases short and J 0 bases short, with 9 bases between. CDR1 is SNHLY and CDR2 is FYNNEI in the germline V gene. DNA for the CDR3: TGTGCCAGCAGGGACAGAACCTCCTACGAGCAGTACTTC. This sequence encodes CASRDRTSYEQYF.

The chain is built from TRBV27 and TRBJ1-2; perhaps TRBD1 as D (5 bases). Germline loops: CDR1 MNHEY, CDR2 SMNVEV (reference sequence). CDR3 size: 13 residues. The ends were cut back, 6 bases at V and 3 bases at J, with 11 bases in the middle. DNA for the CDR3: TGTGCCAGCAGCCTTAGGGGACACTATGGCTACACCTTC. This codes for CASSLRGHYGYTF.

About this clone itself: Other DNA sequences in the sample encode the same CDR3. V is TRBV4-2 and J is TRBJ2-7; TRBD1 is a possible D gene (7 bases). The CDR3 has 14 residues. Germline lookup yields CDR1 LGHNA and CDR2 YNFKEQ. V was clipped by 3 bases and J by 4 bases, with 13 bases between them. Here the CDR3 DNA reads TGTGCCAGCAGCCAGCCCTCAGGGGGGTACGAGCAGTACTTC. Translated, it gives CASSQPSGGYEQYF.

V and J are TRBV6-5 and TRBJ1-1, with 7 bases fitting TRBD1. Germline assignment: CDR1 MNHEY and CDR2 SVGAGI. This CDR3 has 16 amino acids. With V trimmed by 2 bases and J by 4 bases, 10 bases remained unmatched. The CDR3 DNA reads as TGTGCCAGCAGTTACACGTTGACAAACAGGGGCACTGAAGCTTTCTTT. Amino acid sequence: CASSYTLTNRGTEAFF.

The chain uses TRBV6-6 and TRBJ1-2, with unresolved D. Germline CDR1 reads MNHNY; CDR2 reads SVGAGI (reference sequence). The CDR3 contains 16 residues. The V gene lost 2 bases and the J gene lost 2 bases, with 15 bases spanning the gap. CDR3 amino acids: CASSYDPAGGNYGYTF. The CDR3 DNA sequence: TGTGCCAGCAGTTACGACCCGGCGGGCGGGAACTATGGCTACACCTTC.

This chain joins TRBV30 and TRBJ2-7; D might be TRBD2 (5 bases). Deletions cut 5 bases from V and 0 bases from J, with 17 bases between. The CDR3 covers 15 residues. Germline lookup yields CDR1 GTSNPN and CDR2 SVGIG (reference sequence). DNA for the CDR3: TGTGCCTGGGGCATAAGGACTCCGAGCTCCTACGAGCAGTACTTC. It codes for CAWGIRTPSSYEQYF.

This CDR3 reads CASSWVAGELFF. DNA of the CDR3: TGTGCCAGCAGTTGGGTTGCCGGGGAGCTGTTTTTT. This chain joins TRBV27 and TRBJ2-2; D is undetermined. The CDR3 runs 12 residues. V lost 4 bases to trimming and J lost 6 bases, with 6 bases between them. Germline loops: CDR1 MNHEY, CDR2 SMNVEV (reference sequence).

The CDR3 loop is CASSQGASAVNNEQFF. CDR3 coding DNA: TGTGCCAGCAGCCAAGGAGCTAGCGCAGTAAACAATGAGCAGTTCTTC. J is TRBJ2-1 and V is TRBV4-2; D is perhaps TRBD2 (6 bases). Trimming took off 1 base at V and 5 bases at J, with 15 bases between the two ends. CDR1 and CDR2 from the germline V gene are LGHNA and YNFKEQ. This CDR3 comprises 16 residues.

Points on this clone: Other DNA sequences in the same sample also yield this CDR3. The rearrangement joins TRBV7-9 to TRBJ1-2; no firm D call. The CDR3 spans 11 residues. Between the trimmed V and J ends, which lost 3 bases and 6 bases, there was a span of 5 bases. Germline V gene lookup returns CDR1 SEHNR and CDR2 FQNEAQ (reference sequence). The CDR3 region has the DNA TGTGCCAGCAGCTTGACCGATGGCTACACCTTC. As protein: CASSLTDGYTF.

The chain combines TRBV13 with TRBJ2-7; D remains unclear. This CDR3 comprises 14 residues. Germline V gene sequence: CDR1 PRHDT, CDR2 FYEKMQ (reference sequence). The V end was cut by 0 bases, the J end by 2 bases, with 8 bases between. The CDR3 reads CASSLGVSTYEQYF. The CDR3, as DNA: TGTGCCAGCAGCTTAGGGGTATCCACCTACGAGCAGTACTTC.

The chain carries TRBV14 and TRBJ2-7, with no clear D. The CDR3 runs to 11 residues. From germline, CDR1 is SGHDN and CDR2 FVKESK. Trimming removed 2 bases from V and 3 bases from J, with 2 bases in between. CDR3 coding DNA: TGTGCCAGCAGCCAATTCTACGAGCAGTACTTC. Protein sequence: CASSQFYEQYF.

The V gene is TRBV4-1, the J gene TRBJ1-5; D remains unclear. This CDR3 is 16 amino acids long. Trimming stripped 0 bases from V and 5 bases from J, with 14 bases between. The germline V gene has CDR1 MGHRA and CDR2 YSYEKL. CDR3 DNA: TGCGCCAGCAGCCAAGATAGAGGCAGACGAGATCAGCCCCAGCATTTT. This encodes CASSQDRGRRDQPQHF.

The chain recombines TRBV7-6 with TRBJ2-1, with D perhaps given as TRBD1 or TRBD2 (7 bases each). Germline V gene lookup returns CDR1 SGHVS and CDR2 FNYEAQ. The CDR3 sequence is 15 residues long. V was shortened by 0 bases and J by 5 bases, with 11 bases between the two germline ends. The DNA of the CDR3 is TGTGCCAGCAGCTTAGCACAGGGGACTAACAATGAGCAGTTCTTC. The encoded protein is CASSLAQGTNNEQFF.

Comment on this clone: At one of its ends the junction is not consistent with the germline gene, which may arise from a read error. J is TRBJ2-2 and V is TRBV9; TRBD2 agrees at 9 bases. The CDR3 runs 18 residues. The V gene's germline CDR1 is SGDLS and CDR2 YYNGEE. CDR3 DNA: TGTGCCAGCAGCCCTGCCCGGGGTAGCGGGAGCCCGGCAATGAGAGCTGTTTTT. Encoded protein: CASSPARGSGSPAMRAVF.

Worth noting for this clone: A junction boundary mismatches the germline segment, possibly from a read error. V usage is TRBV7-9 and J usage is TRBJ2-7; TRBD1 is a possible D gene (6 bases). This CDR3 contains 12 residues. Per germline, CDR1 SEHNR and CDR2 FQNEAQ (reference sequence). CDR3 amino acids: CASSLAKEGEFF. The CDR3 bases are TGTGCCAGCAGCTTAGCGAAAGAGGGGGAGTTCTTC.

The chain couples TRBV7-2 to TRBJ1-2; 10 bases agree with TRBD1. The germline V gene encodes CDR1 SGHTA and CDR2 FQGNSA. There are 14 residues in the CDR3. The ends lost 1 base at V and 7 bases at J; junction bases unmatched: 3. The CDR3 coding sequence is TGTGCCAGCAGCTTAGAGGGGACAGGGGCTGGCTACACCTTC. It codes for CASSLEGTGAGYTF.

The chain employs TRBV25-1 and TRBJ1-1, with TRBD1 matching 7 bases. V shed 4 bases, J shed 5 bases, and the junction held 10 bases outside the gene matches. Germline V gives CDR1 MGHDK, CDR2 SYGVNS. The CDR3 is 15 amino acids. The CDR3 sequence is CASSGWSGGWTEAFF. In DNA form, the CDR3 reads TGTGCCAGCAGTGGCTGGTCAGGGGGTTGGACTGAAGCTTTCTTT.

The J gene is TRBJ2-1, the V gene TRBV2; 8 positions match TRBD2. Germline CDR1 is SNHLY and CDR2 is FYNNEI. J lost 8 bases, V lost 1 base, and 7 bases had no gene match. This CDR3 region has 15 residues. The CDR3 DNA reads TGTGCCAGCAGTGAAGGAGCGGGAGTAGTATATGAGCAGTTCTTC. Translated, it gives CASSEGAGVVYEQFF.

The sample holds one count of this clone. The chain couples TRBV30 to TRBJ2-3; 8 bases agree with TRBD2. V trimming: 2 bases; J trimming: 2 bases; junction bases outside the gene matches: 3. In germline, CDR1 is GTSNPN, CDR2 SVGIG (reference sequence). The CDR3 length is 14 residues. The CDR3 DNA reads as TGTGCCTGGAGTACTAGCGGATACACAGATACGCAGTATTTT. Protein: CAWSTSGYTDTQYF.